These T cell receptor beta chains were read from a single sample in a study of blood T cell repertoires in COVID-19. Sequenced by immunoSEQ multiplex PCR; TCRdb stores in-frame clones only, minus some. The sample includes 140,000 or so clones, 80% to 90% of them seen just once. The sample comprised peripheral blood. The receptors originated from a woman in her sixties or seventies with active COVID-19. CDR3s include the opening cysteine and the closing phenylalanine or tryptophan. D genes are given only for firm matches. Part of the rows lack a size; the others show once, few, many or a class for expanded clones.

clone_size: few
v_call: TRBV4-2
d_call: TRBD1
j_call: TRBJ1-2
cdr3_nt: TGTGCCAGCAGCCTCACGCAGGGGGCGGCTAACTATGGCTACACCTTC
cdr3_aa: CASSLTQGAANYGYTF

clone_size: -
v_call: TRBV24-1
d_call: TRBD1
j_call: TRBJ2-1
cdr3_nt: TGTGCCACCAGACCGGGACAGGGGCCTAATGAGCAGTTCTTC
cdr3_aa: CATRPGQGPNEQFF

clone_size: -
v_call: TRBV3-1/TRBV3-2
d_call: TRBD1
j_call: TRBJ1-5
cdr3_nt: TGTGCCAGCAGCCAATCGGGGCTTAGGGGGCCTAATCAGCCCCAGCATTTT
cdr3_aa: CASSQSGLRGPNQPQHF

clone_size: -
v_call: TRBV20-1
d_call: -
j_call: TRBJ1-3
cdr3_nt: TGCAGTGCTAGTTTGGACAGCTCTGGAAACACCATATATTTT
cdr3_aa: CSASLDSSGNTIYF

clone_size: -
v_call: TRBV2
d_call: -
j_call: TRBJ2-2
cdr3_nt: TGTGCCAGCAGTCAGGGGTCCGGGGAGCTGTTTTTT
cdr3_aa: CASSQGSGELFF

clone_size: -
v_call: TRBV2
d_call: -
j_call: TRBJ2-2
cdr3_nt: TGTGCCAGCAGTGGGACTCGAGCCGGGGAGCTGTTTTTT
cdr3_aa: CASSGTRAGELFF

clone_size: -
v_call: TRBV5-1
d_call: TRBD2
j_call: TRBJ2-1
cdr3_nt: TGCGCCAGCATGCAGTTGACGGGAGCGGGGAATGAGCAGTTCTTC
cdr3_aa: CASMQLTGAGNEQFF

clone_size: once
v_call: TRBV2
d_call: -
j_call: TRBJ1-2
cdr3_nt: TGTGCCAGCAGTACGAACAGGGTGGGGTATGGCTACACCTTC
cdr3_aa: CASSTNRVGYGYTF

clone_size: once
v_call: TRBV4-1
d_call: TRBD2
j_call: TRBJ2-1
cdr3_nt: TGCGCCAGCAGCCAAGAACCCGGGAGGGGCTCCTACAATGAGCAGTTCTTC
cdr3_aa: CASSQEPGRGSYNEQFF

clone_size: -
v_call: TRBV7-9
d_call: -
j_call: TRBJ1-1
cdr3_nt: TGTGCCAGCAGCTTAGAGCCAGGGTCTGGGGTCACTGAAGCTTTCTTT
cdr3_aa: CASSLEPGSGVTEAFF

clone_size: -
v_call: TRBV4-2
d_call: TRBD2
j_call: TRBJ2-1
cdr3_nt: TGTGCCAGCAGCCAAGATAGGTCTAGCGGATACAATGAGCAGTTCTTC
cdr3_aa: CASSQDRSSGYNEQFF

clone_size: -
v_call: TRBV6-5
d_call: -
j_call: TRBJ2-7
cdr3_nt: TGTGCCAGCGCTGGGCAAGGCTACGAGCAGTACTTC
cdr3_aa: CASAGQGYEQYF

clone_size: -
v_call: TRBV5-4
d_call: -
j_call: TRBJ2-1
cdr3_nt: TGTGCCAGCAGCTTGGGGACAGAGGTAATTTACAATGAGCAGTTCTTC
cdr3_aa: CASSLGTEVIYNEQFF